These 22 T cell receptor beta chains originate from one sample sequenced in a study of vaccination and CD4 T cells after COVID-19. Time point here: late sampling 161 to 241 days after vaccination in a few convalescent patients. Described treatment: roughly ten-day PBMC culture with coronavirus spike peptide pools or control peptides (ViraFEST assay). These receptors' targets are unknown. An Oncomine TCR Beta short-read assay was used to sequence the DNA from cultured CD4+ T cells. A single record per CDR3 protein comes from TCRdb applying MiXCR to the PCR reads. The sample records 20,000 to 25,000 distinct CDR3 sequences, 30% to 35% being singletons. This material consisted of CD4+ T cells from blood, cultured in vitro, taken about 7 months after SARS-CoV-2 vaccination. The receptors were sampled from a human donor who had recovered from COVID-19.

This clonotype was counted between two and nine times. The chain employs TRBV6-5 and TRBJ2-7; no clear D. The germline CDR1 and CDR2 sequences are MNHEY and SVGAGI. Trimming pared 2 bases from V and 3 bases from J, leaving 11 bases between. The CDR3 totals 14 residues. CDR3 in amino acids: CASSYLSTYYEQYF. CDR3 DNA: TGTGCCAGCAGTTACCTAAGCACCTACTACGAGCAGTACTTC.

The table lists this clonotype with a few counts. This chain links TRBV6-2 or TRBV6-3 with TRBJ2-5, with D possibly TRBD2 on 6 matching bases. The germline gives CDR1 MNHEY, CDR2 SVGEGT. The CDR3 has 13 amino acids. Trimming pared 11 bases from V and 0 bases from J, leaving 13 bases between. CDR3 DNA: TGTGCCGGCCGGGACTGGGACCAAGAGACCCAGTACTTC. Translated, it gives CAGRDWDQETQYF.

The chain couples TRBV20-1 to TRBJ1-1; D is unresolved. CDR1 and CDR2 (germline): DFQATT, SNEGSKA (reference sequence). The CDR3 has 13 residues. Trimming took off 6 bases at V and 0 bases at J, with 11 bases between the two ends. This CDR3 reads CSARPHMNTEAFF. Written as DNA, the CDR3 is TGCAGTGCCAGACCTCACATGAACACTGAAGCTTTCTTT.

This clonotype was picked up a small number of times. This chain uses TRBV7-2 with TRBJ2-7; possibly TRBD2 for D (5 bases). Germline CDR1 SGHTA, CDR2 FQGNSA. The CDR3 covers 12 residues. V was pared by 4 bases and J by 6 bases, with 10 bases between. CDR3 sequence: CASSSTGIEQYF. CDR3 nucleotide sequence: TGTGCCAGCAGCTCGACGGGGATCGAGCAGTACTTC. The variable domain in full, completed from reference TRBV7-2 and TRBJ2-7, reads GAGVSQSPSNKVTEKGKDVELRCDPISGHTALYWYRQSLGQGLEFLIYFQGNSAPDKSGLPSDRFSAERTGGSVSTLTIQRTQQEDSAVYLCASSSTGIEQYFGPGTRLTVT.

The CDR3 is CDRDNSYEQYF. In nucleotides, the CDR3 is TGTGACAGGGATAACTCCTACGAGCAGTACTTC. The chain uses TRBV6-2 or TRBV6-3 and TRBJ2-7, with D possibly being TRBD1 (6 bases). The CDR3 is made up of 11 amino acids. Germline V gives CDR1 MNHEY, CDR2 SVGEGT.

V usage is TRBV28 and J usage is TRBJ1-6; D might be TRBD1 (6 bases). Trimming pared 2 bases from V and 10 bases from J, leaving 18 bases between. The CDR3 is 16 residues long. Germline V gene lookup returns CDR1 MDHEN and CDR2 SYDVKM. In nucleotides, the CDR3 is TGTGCCAGCAGTTTAAGGGGGTCAGGGGTGCGGTCACCCCTCCACTTT. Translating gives CASSLRGSGVRSPLHF.

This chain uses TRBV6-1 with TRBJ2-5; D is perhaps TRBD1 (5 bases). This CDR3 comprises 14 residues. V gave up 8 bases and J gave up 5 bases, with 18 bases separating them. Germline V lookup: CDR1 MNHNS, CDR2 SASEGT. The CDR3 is CASRTGRGLETQYF. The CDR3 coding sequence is TGTGCCAGCCGTACGGGTAGGGGCCTGGAGACCCAGTACTTC.

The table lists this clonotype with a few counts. CDR3 loop: CSAGNRQGSYSPLHF. The CDR3 bases are TGCAGTGCTGGAAACCGACAGGGAAGTTATTCACCCCTCCACTTT. The chain links TRBV20-1 to TRBJ1-6; 7 nucleotides agree with TRBD1. Germline V gene sequence: CDR1 DFQATT, CDR2 SNEGSKA (reference sequence). The CDR3 spans 15 residues. V shed 5 bases and J 8 bases; nucleotides not matched to a gene: 12.

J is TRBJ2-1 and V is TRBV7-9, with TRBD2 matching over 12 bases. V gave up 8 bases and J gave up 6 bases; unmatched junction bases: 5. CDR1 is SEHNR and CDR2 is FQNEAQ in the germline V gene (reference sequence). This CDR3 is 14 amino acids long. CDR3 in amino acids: CASCLGLAGNEQFF. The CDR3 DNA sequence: TGTGCCAGCTGCCTGGGACTAGCGGGCAATGAGCAGTTCTTC.

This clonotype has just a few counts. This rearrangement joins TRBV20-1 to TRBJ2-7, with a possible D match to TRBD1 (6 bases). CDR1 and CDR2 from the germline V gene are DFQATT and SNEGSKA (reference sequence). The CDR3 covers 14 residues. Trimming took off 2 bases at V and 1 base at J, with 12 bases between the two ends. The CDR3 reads CSARPPGQSYEQYF. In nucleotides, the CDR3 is TGCAGTGCTAGACCCCCTGGACAGTCCTACGAGCAGTACTTC.

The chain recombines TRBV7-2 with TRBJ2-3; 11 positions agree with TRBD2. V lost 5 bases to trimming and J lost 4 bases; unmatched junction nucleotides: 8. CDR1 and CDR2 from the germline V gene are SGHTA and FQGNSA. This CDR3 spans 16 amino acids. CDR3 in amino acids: CASSLPGSGRADTQYF. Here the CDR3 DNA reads TGTGCCAGCAGCCTACCGGGTAGCGGGAGGGCAGATACGCAGTATTTT.

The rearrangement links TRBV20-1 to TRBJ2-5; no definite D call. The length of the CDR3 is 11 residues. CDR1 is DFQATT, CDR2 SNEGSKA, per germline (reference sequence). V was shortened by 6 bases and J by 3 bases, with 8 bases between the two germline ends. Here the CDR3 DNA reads TGCAGTGCAGAGACCGAAGAGACCCAGTACTTC. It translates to CSAETEETQYF.

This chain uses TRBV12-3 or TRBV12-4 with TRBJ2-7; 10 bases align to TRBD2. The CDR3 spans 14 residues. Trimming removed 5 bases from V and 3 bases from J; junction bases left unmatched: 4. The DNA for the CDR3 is TGTGCCAGCAGTGCGGGACTAGCGAGCTACGAGCAGTACTTC. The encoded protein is CASSAGLASYEQYF.

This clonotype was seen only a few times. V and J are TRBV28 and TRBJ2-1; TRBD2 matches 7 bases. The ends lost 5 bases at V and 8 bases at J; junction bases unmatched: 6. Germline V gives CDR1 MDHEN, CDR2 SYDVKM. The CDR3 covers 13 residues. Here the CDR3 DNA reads TGTGCCAGCAGTGGAGGGAGGGAAGATGAGCAGTTCTTC. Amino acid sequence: CASSGGREDEQFF. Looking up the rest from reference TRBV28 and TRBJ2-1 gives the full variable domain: DVKVTQSSRYLVKRTGEKVFLECVQDMDHENMFWYRQDPGLGLRLIYFSYDVKMKEKGDIPEGYSVSREKKERFSLILESASTNQTSMYLCASSGGREDEQFFGPGTRLTVL.

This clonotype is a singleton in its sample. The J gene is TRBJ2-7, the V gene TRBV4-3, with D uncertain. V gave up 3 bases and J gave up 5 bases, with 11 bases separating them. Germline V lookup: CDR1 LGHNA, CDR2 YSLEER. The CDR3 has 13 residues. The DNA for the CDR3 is TGCGCCAGCAGCCAGGCCTTAAACCACGAGCAGTACTTC. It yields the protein CASSQALNHEQYF.

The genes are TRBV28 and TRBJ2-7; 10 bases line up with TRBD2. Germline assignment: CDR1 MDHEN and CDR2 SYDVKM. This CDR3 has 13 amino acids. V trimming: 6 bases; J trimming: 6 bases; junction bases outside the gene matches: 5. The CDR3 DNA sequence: TGTGCCAGCAGCCTAGCGGGAGATGCCGAGCAGTACTTC. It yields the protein CASSLAGDAEQYF.

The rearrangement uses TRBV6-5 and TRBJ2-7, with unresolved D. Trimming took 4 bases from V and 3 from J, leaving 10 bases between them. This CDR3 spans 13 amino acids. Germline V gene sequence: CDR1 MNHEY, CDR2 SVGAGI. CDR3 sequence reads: CASSSEPLYEQYF. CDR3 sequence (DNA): TGTGCCAGCAGTTCTGAACCCCTCTACGAGCAGTACTTC.

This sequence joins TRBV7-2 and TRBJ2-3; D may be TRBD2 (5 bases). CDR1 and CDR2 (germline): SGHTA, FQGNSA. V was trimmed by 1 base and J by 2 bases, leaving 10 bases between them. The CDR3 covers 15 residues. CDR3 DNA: TGTGCCAGCAGCTTAGGAGGAGGTTTCACAGATACGCAGTATTTT. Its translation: CASSLGGGFTDTQYF.

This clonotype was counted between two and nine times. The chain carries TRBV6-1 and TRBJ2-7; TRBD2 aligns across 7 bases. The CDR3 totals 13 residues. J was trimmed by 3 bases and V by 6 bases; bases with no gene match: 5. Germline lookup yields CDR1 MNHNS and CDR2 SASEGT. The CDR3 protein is CASRRTRGYEQYF. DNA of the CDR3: TGTGCCAGCAGGAGGACTAGAGGCTACGAGCAGTACTTC.

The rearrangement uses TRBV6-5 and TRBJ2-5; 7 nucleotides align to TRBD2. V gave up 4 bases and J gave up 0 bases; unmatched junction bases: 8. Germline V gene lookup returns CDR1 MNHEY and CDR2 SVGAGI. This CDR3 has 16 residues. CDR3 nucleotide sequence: TGTGCCAGCAGTTGGACCGGGACTAAAGACCAAGAGACCCAGTACTTC. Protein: CASSWTGTKDQETQYF.

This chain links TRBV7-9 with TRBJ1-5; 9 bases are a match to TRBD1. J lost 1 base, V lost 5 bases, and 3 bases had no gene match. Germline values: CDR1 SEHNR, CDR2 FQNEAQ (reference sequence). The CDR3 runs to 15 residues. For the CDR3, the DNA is TGTGCCAGCAGCCCCGGGACAGGGAGCAATCAGCCCCAGCATTTT. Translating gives CASSPGTGSNQPQHF.

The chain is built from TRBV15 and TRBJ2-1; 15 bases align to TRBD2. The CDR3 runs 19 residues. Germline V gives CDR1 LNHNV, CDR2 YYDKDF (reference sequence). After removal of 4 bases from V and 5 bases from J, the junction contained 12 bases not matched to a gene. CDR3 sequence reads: CATSNGGTSGRSPNNEQFF. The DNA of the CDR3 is TGTGCCACCAGCAACGGAGGGACTAGCGGGAGGTCCCCCAACAATGAGCAGTTCTTC.